A selection of T cell receptor beta chains follows, all from one sample in a study of T-cell memory formation after mild COVID-19. Each CDR3 protein is one row after TCRdb ran MiXCR on the 5' RACE reads. The repertoire holds about 360,000 distinct CDR3 sequences, 14% seen once, with roughly 22% in the top ten. Sample: PBMCs or a T cell subset sorted from them (not recorded which). The receptors stem from a man aged 18 to 29 who had mild COVID-19 (a few samples of this study predate the infection). Cell type and time point are not known. CDR3s include the opening cysteine and the closing phenylalanine or tryptophan. The order of the fields is V gene, CDR3 protein.

v_call: TRBV29-1
cdr3_aa: CSVGIGQGYEQYF

v_call: TRBV4-1
cdr3_aa: CASSQEASGGALYNEQFF

v_call: TRBV4-1
cdr3_aa: CASSQETAGGALETQYF

v_call: TRBV9
cdr3_aa: CASRDGPRGGNTIYF

v_call: TRBV29-1
cdr3_aa: CSVEDILDGESSYNEQFF

v_call: TRBV20-1
cdr3_aa: CSAGTLAGGSADTQYF

v_call: TRBV4-2
cdr3_aa: CASSQKSVLNEKLFF

v_call: TRBV6-5
cdr3_aa: CASSYSAGGNTIYF

v_call: TRBV5-1
cdr3_aa: CASSLVGMSIQYF

v_call: TRBV20-1
cdr3_aa: CSARASRGPFAPPQYF

v_call: TRBV7-2
cdr3_aa: CASSSTAPDPQPQHF

v_call: TRBV5-1
cdr3_aa: CASSTYQVRADTQYF

v_call: TRBV9
cdr3_aa: CASSVAAGGIIDEQFF

v_call: TRBV28
cdr3_aa: CASRKFRLAISETQYF

v_call: TRBV5-6
cdr3_aa: CASSLAAAGGQETQYF

v_call: TRBV5-1
cdr3_aa: CASSLVAGSTQYF

v_call: TRBV7-9
cdr3_aa: CASSNPASGGAVTQYF

v_call: TRBV7-3
cdr3_aa: CASRGQGDNEQFF

v_call: TRBV6-2/TRBV6-3
cdr3_aa: CASSYQAALRQFF

v_call: TRBV2
cdr3_aa: CASGLPGTSGGKETQYF

v_call: TRBV7-6
cdr3_aa: CASSLPGFYGYTF

v_call: TRBV7-9
cdr3_aa: CASSSPGYNYGYTF

v_call: TRBV28
cdr3_aa: CASGGSYNSPLHF

v_call: TRBV29-1
cdr3_aa: CSSRARGVAKLFF

v_call: TRBV15
cdr3_aa: CATSRRRTDSGNTIYF

v_call: TRBV7-2
cdr3_aa: CASSSFPGSGNEQFF

v_call: TRBV5-4
cdr3_aa: CASSLFGDLQPQNF

v_call: TRBV4-1
cdr3_aa: CASSQDEVVTDTQYF

v_call: TRBV5-6
cdr3_aa: CASSIGQGITDTQYF

v_call: TRBV7-2
cdr3_aa: CASSLSSAGTGEKLFF

v_call: TRBV20-1
cdr3_aa: CSAWSGTGGDEQFF

v_call: TRBV7-9
cdr3_aa: CASSNVAPGNTIYF

v_call: TRBV25-1
cdr3_aa: CASNRDFQPQHF

v_call: TRBV5-1
cdr3_aa: CASSGLTGGYEQYF

v_call: TRBV5-1
cdr3_aa: CASSFAGTRSGANVLTF

v_call: TRBV7-3
cdr3_aa: CASSLQAGNSYGYTF

v_call: TRBV20-1
cdr3_aa: CSAGTLRSRAKNIQYF

v_call: TRBV11-3
cdr3_aa: CASSLAAGNTGELFF

v_call: TRBV29-1
cdr3_aa: CSVEGASTDTQYF

v_call: TRBV5-6
cdr3_aa: CASSMEGYGTPAEAVF

v_call: TRBV5-1
cdr3_aa: CASSSGRMEETQYF

v_call: TRBV5-1
cdr3_aa: CASSSGQPDQPQHF

v_call: TRBV5-6
cdr3_aa: CASSFRGRTGELFF

v_call: TRBV5-1
cdr3_aa: CASSWEGRLAGAQDTQYF

v_call: TRBV10-3
cdr3_aa: CAISSAGGRSSGYTF

v_call: TRBV6-2/TRBV6-3
cdr3_aa: CASTKGRGYQETQYF